Below are 22 T cell receptor beta chains sequenced from a single sample in a study of cytomegalovirus exposure and HLA in healthy donors. This PCR relied on a set of 60 Vbeta primers and 13 Jbeta primers. Libraries were prepared by immunoSEQ multiplex PCR; TCRdb keeps only in-frame clonotypes and omits some of them. The sample includes 180,000 or so clones, 80% to 90% of them seen just once. Sequenced: PBMCs. Receptor source: a woman between 18 and 29 years old in good health and CMV-seropositive.

The chain uses TRBV6-7 and TRBJ2-1; D is unresolved. TRBV6-7 is assigned to the ORF class and has an uncertain function. This CDR3 spans 10 amino acids. The CDR3 region is CAPGLDEQFF. As DNA, the CDR3 is TGTGCACCAGGTTTGGATGAGCAGTTCTTC.

This chain links TRBV5-6 with TRBJ2-5; D remains ambiguous. The CDR3 totals 15 residues. V lost 2 bases, J lost 5 bases, and 16 bases lay in between. The germline V gene encodes CDR1 SGHDT and CDR2 YYEEEE. CDR3 DNA: TGTGCCAGCAGCTTAAGTCTAAGCGTCGGGGAGACCCAGTACTTC. Residues: CASSLSLSVGETQYF.

The rearrangement joins TRBV7-9 to TRBJ2-7; no clear D gene. Germline V gives CDR1 SEHNR, CDR2 FQNEAQ (reference sequence). Trimming removed 5 bases from V and 0 bases from J, with 11 bases in between. The CDR3 is 14 amino acids. DNA for the CDR3: TGTGCCAGCAGCCTCCCTCCGGTCTCCTACGAGCAGTACTTC. Translated: CASSLPPVSYEQYF. The full variable domain, in which reference TRBV7-9 and TRBJ2-7 provide the parts outside the CDR3, is DTGVSQNPRHKITKRGQNVTFRCDPISEHNRLYWYRQTLGQGPEFLTYFQNEAQLEKSRLLSDRFSAERPKGSFSTLEIQRTEQGDSAMYLCASSLPPVSYEQYFGPGTRLTVT.

The chain links TRBV4-2 to TRBJ2-3; TRBD2 agrees at 7 bases. The germline V gene has CDR1 LGHNA and CDR2 YNFKEQ. Trimming took 5 bases from V and 5 from J; bases not matched to a gene: 13. This CDR3 has 16 amino acids. CDR3 amino acids: CASSGLAGDLQDTQYF. DNA of the CDR3: TGTGCCAGCAGCGGCCTGGCGGGAGATTTACAAGATACGCAGTATTTT.

This chain connects TRBV30 to TRBJ2-7, with D possibly matching TRBD1 (6 bases). The germline V and J ends were trimmed by 3 bases and 8 bases, with 17 bases remaining between them. The CDR3 covers 13 residues. CDR1 and CDR2 from the germline V gene are GTSNPN and SVGIG (reference sequence). The CDR3 DNA is TGTGCCTGGAGCATACTCCAGGGGCTAAAGCAGTACTTC. This sequence encodes CAWSILQGLKQYF. Complete variable domain (other parts from reference TRBV30 and TRBJ2-7): SQTIHQWPATLVQPVGSPLSLECTVEGTSNPNLYWYRQAAGRGLQLLFYSVGIGQISSEVPQNLSASRPQDRQFILSSKKLLLSDSGFYLCAWSILQGLKQYFGPGTRLTVT.

The table lists this clone with a count of one. The junction departs from germline at one end; a sequencing error may be responsible. The V call is TRBV7-8, the J call TRBJ1-6, with 7 bases matching TRBD1. The CDR3 consists of 18 residues. CDR1 is SGHVS, CDR2 FQNEAQ, per germline. This CDR3 reads CANSLARGLQLGNSPLHF. In nucleotides, the CDR3 is TGTGCCAACAGCTTAGCTAGGGGGCTTCAGCTCGGGAATTCACCCCTCCACTTT.

The chain combines TRBV19 with TRBJ2-6, with D possibly TRBD1 on 6 matching bases. Germline-derived CDR1 and CDR2 are LNHDA and SQIVND (reference sequence). CDR3 size: 17 residues. V was pared by 3 bases and J by 2 bases, with 14 bases between. CDR3 region: CASSIYQGSPGANVLTF. CDR3 nucleotide sequence: TGTGCCAGTAGTATTTACCAGGGGTCTCCTGGGGCCAACGTCCTGACTTTC.

The chain combines TRBV18 with TRBJ1-1, with 10 bases matching TRBD1. CDR1 and CDR2 from the germline V gene are KGHSH and LQKENI. This CDR3 spans 17 amino acids. J was trimmed by 0 bases and V by 3 bases; bases with no gene match: 7. This chain's CDR3 is CASSPMTGGGMNTEAFF. CDR3 in DNA: TGTGCCAGCTCACCGATGACAGGGGGCGGGATGAACACTGAAGCTTTCTTT.

In DNA form, the CDR3 reads TGTGCCAGCAGCTTGGGACAGTTCAATCAGCCCCAGCATTTT. Residues: CASSLGQFNQPQHF. The chain carries TRBV7-2 and TRBJ1-5; TRBD1 matches at 7 bases. With V trimmed by 3 bases and J by 3 bases, 2 bases remained unmatched. Germline V gene data show CDR1 as SGHTA and CDR2 as FQGNSA. The CDR3 consists of 14 residues.

The table lists this clone with a count of one. The chain employs TRBV10-1 and TRBJ1-1, with D tentatively TRBD1 (5 bases). V gave up 2 bases and J gave up 3 bases, with 13 bases separating them. This CDR3 has 15 residues. In germline, CDR1 is WNHNN, CDR2 SYGVQD (reference sequence). As DNA, the CDR3 is TGCGCCAGCAGTGAGGGCAGGGAGGGTGACACTGAAGCTTTCTTT. As protein: CASSEGREGDTEAFF.

The chain carries TRBV2 and TRBJ2-2; D is unresolved. Germline V gene data show CDR1 as SNHLY and CDR2 as FYNNEI. The CDR3 is made up of 15 amino acids. V lost 1 base and J 5 bases, leaving 11 bases between the germline ends. The CDR3 DNA reads TGTGCCAGCAGTGAAGGTCAGGCTGTGACCGGGGAGCTGTTTTTT. It encodes CASSEGQAVTGELFF.

The rearrangement joins TRBV10-1 to TRBJ2-7; D perhaps matches TRBD1 (6 bases). Trimming removed 4 bases from V and 5 bases from J, with 15 bases in between. Germline V lookup: CDR1 WNHNN, CDR2 SYGVQD (reference sequence). CDR3 length: 14 residues. CDR3 in DNA: TGCGCCAGCAGTGTGCAGGGGCGCAGAAACGAGCAGTACTTC. This encodes CASSVQGRRNEQYF.

This chain uses TRBV2 with TRBJ2-5; a weak D match, TRBD2 (6 bases). The end of the DNA fits TRBJ2-7 better, so the J call may be wrong. This CDR3 comprises 12 residues. Per germline, CDR1 SNHLY and CDR2 FYNNEI. The CDR3 loop is CASRGGSYEQYF. DNA for the CDR3: TGTGCCAGCAGGGGGGGATCCTACGAGCAGTACTTC.

V gene TRBV11-1 combines with J gene TRBJ2-5; 15 positions match TRBD2. The trim removed 3 bases at V and 4 bases at J, leaving 3 bases unmatched. This CDR3 region has 16 residues. Germline values: CDR1 SGHAT, CDR2 FQDESV (reference sequence). Here the CDR3 reads CASSFPGLAGGETQYF. The CDR3 region has the DNA TGTGCCAGCAGCTTTCCGGGACTAGCGGGGGGAGAGACCCAGTACTTC.

V gene TRBV7-2 combines with J gene TRBJ1-5, with TRBD1 matching 8 bases. From germline, CDR1 is SGHTA and CDR2 FQGNSA. The length of the CDR3 is 16 residues. With V trimmed by 0 bases and J by 3 bases, 4 bases remained unmatched. DNA for the CDR3: TGTGCCAGCAGCTTAGCGGGGACAGGTATCAATCAGCCCCAGCATTTT. Translating it yields CASSLAGTGINQPQHF.

J is TRBJ2-4 and V is TRBV15; a weak D match, TRBD2 (5 bases). Trimming cost V 1 base and J 1 base, with 11 bases left between them. This CDR3 region has 16 residues. CDR1 is LNHNV and CDR2 is YYDKDF in the germline V gene (reference sequence). CDR3 amino acids: CATSRGIGEAKNIQYF. CDR3 in DNA: TGTGCCACCAGCAGAGGGATCGGGGAGGCCAAAAACATTCAGTACTTC. Filled out from reference TRBV15 and TRBJ2-4, the complete variable domain reads DAMVIQNPRYQVTQFGKPVTLSCSQTLNHNVMYWYQQKSSQAPKLLFHYYDKDFNNEADTPDNFQSRRPNTSFCFLDIRSPGLGDTAMYLCATSRGIGEAKNIQYFGAGTRLSVL.

The rearrangement links TRBV6-5 to TRBJ2-1; D may be TRBD2 (6 bases). Germline loops: CDR1 MNHEY, CDR2 SVGAGI. The CDR3 covers 13 residues. V shed 8 bases and J shed 0 bases, with 8 bases lying between them. DNA of the CDR3: TGTGCCAGCGGGGGGAGCTCCTACAATGAGCAGTTCTTC. Translating gives CASGGSSYNEQFF.

The chain combines TRBV5-1 with TRBJ2-3; 8 bases fit TRBD1. Germline CDR1 and CDR2: SGHRS and YFSETQ. This CDR3 spans 18 amino acids. The V and J ends lost 0 bases and 4 bases, in that order; junction bases with no gene match: 13. CDR3 loop: CASSLASLAGGRADTQYF. The CDR3 DNA sequence: TGCGCCAGCAGCTTGGCCAGTCTCGCAGGGGGCCGCGCAGATACGCAGTATTTT.

J is TRBJ2-2 and V is TRBV6-4, with D maybe TRBD2 (6 bases). The germline V gene has CDR1 MRHNA and CDR2 SNTAGT. The CDR3 is 16 residues long. The V end was cut by 0 bases, the J end by 4 bases, with 12 bases between. CDR3 nucleotides: TGTGCCAGCAGTGACTCGAGGCGGCGGGGCACCGGGGAGCTGTTTTTT. Its translation is CASSDSRRRGTGELFF.

The genes are TRBV4-1 and TRBJ2-5; D not certain. Between the trimmed V and J ends, which lost 2 bases and 4 bases, there was a span of 5 bases. The CDR3 has 12 residues. Germline CDR1 is MGHRA and CDR2 is YSYEKL. This chain's CDR3 is CASSQPLETQYF. The DNA of the CDR3 is TGCGCCAGCAGCCAACCACTAGAGACCCAGTACTTC.

A remark on this clone: An end of the junction does not agree with germline; a read error may underlie this. The chain employs TRBV5-1 and TRBJ2-4; 9 positions agree with TRBD1. This CDR3 comprises 15 residues. Per the germline V gene, CDR1 is SGHRS and CDR2 is YFSETQ. The CDR3, as DNA: TGCGCCAGCAGCTTGGACGGGACAGGGCGAAACAGTCAGTACTTC. This codes for CASSLDGTGRNSQYF.

This clone showed up just a few times. V is TRBV7-2 and J is TRBJ1-2; D is ambiguous. The germline V gene encodes CDR1 SGHTA and CDR2 FQGNSA. V lost 1 base to trimming and J lost 9 bases, with 9 bases between them. CDR3 length equals 12 residues. The CDR3 loop is CASSLDSISYTF. The CDR3 DNA follows: TGTGCCAGCAGCTTAGACAGCATCAGCTACACCTTC.